The 10 T cell receptor beta chains presented below share a single source sample, sequenced in a study of T cell clones after liver transplantation. Clones were sequenced by immunoSEQ multiplex PCR, and TCRdb holds only the in-frame ones, with some missing. The sample carries around 43,000 clones, about 86% recorded once. The source material was CD4+ T cells from blood, sampled 24 months after liver transplant. The receptors were gathered from a human patient who received a liver transplant. Part of the T cell pool may stem from the graft donor.

The rearrangement links TRBV15 to TRBJ2-6; no clear D gene. This CDR3 has 15 residues. Germline V CDR1 and CDR2: LNHNV, YYDKDF (reference sequence). Trimming removed 2 bases at V and 2 bases at J, with 7 bases between. As DNA, the CDR3 is TGTGCCACCAGCAGAAAGGGAACTGGGGCCAACGTCCTGACTTTC. Residues: CATSRKGTGANVLTF.

V is TRBV6-5 and J is TRBJ2-7; weak D call: TRBD1 (5 bases). CDR3 length: 15 residues. Trimming took 6 bases from V and 1 from J, leaving 16 bases between them. Germline CDR1 MNHEY, CDR2 SVGAGI. CDR3 protein: CASSLLGRTSYEQYF. As DNA, the CDR3 is TGTGCCAGCAGCCTACTGGGCAGGACATCCTACGAGCAGTACTTC.

The CDR3: CASSFGSLRHSPLHF. CDR3 bases: TGTGCCAGCAGTTTCGGCAGTCTCCGGCACTCACCCCTCCACTTT. This chain uses TRBV27 with TRBJ1-6; D not resolved. V shed 3 bases and J shed 10 bases, with 16 bases lying between them. Germline V gene data show CDR1 as MNHEY and CDR2 as SMNVEV (reference sequence). This CDR3 spans 15 amino acids.

This clone came up once. As the CDR3 is not closed by the conserved phenylalanine or tryptophan, this likely results from a read error. No DNA is shown, since the ends of the CDR3 on it are uncertain; the CDR3 is the one TCRdb lists. This chain connects TRBV27 to TRBJ2-3; the table's D call of TRBD1 was not tested on the DNA. Counting both end residues, the CDR3 totals 9 amino acids. In germline, CDR1 is MNHEY, CDR2 SMNVEV (reference sequence). The CDR3 sequence is CASSAHVVG.

The rearrangement uses TRBV28 and TRBJ1-5; D perhaps matches TRBD1 (5 bases). V lost 8 bases to trimming and J lost 0 bases, with 17 bases between them. Germline V lookup: CDR1 MDHEN, CDR2 SYDVKM. CDR3 length: 16 residues. The chain's CDR3 is CASGTTGAYSNQPQHF. Here the CDR3 DNA reads TGTGCCAGCGGCACAACAGGAGCTTATAGCAATCAGCCCCAGCATTTT.

The chain employs TRBV21-1 and TRBJ2-3; the table's D call of TRBD2 was not tested on the DNA. TRBV21-1 is designated a pseudogene. This CDR3 contains 19 residues. As DNA, the CDR3 is TGTGCCAGCAGCCCATCCGGGCAGGGAGGGAGAAGAAGCCCAGATACGCAGTATTTT. Protein product: CASSPSGQGGRRSPDTQYF.

The rearrangement links TRBV5-1 to TRBJ1-1, with 10 bases identical to TRBD1. This CDR3 spans 17 amino acids. V was clipped by 3 bases and J by 0 bases; unmatched bases: 8. The germline gives CDR1 SGHRS, CDR2 YFSETQ. CDR3 protein: CASSYRDRGLMNTEAFF. The CDR3 DNA sequence: TGCGCCAGCAGCTACCGGGACAGGGGTCTTATGAACACTGAAGCTTTCTTT.

V usage is TRBV6-1 and J usage is TRBJ1-3, with D hard to call. Germline V gives CDR1 MNHNS, CDR2 SASEGT. CDR3 length equals 13 residues. Between the trimmed V and J ends, which lost 2 bases and 4 bases, there was a span of 6 bases. The CDR3 spells CASSEKGGNTIYF. CDR3 DNA sequence: TGTGCCAGCAGTGAAAAGGGCGGAAACACCATATATTTT.

This clone was detected only once. The genes are TRBV7-3 and TRBJ2-3; 8 nucleotides match TRBD1. The V gene end was trimmed by 5 bases and the J gene end by 0 bases; junction bases not matched to a gene: 10. Germline values: CDR1 SGHTA, CDR2 FQGTGA. There are 17 residues in the CDR3. The CDR3 nucleotides are TGTGCCAGCAGCCGACCGCCAGGGGGCCCTAGCACAGATACGCAGTATTTT. Translation gives CASSRPPGGPSTDTQYF.

The chain is built from TRBV21-1 and TRBJ2-3. TRBV21-1 is a pseudogene. There are 14 residues in the CDR3. As DNA, the CDR3 is TGTGCCCCTCCAAATGCAGCCCGCACAGATACGCAGTATTTT. It yields the protein CAPPNAARTDTQYF.